The clone carrying this TCR beta chain was seen more than once but under ten times. As yet, its antigen is unknown. The data belong to a study of identical twins. Points from the study as a whole: Conclusions came from cross-sectional statistical analysis, not from following the same donors. Cord blood beta clonotypes that were abundant carried fewer insertions, and memory repertoires showed no such trend. Invariant MAIT and iNKT cells may have partly biased zero-insertion analyses.

CDR1 is LGHDT, CDR2 YNNKEL, per germline (reference sequence). This CDR3 comprises 11 residues. Trimming stripped 3 bases from V and 8 bases from J, with 7 bases between. Each cDNA held unique molecular identifiers, and template switching gave it a universal primer site. TCRdb ran MiXCR on the 5' RACE reads and lists one entry per CDR3 protein. The table records about 200,000 distinct CDR3 sequences, roughly 15% of them present only once. These data were also reused for a study on T cells expressing NK-cell markers.

The sequenced material came from CD8+ T cells sorted from blood. The chain combines TRBV3-1 with TRBJ1-1, with D hard to call. The receptor comes from a woman aged 18-30 years in good health. The CDR3 nucleotides are TGTGCCAGCAGCCACAGGTCAGAAGCTTTCTTT. Its translation: CASSHRSEAFF.